What follows is one T cell receptor beta chain and its context. The V end was cut by 3 bases, the J end by 2 bases, with 4 bases between. Germline V gene data show CDR1 as MNHNS and CDR2 as SASEGT. The CDR3 contains 12 residues. This sample stems from a study of blood T cell repertoires in COVID-19. Study background: Collection of acute and convalescent COVID-19 samples took place in the United States, Italy and Spain.

In the original workflow: Reference gene primer amplification yielded estimated nucleated cell counts. Repertoires were generated with immunoSEQ multiplex PCR, while TCRdb's copy carries only in-frame clones and drops some. That table supplies the V and J calls and clone size; D and trimming were determined from the DNA. The sample carries more than 150,000 clones, about 86% recorded once. Sequenced: peripheral blood. The chain uses TRBV6-1 and TRBJ1-2, with D unresolved. This receptor was taken from a young man with active or convalescent COVID-19. CDR3 sequence: CASSDRNYGYTF. The CDR3 bases are TGTGCCAGCAGTGACAGAAACTATGGCTACACCTTC.